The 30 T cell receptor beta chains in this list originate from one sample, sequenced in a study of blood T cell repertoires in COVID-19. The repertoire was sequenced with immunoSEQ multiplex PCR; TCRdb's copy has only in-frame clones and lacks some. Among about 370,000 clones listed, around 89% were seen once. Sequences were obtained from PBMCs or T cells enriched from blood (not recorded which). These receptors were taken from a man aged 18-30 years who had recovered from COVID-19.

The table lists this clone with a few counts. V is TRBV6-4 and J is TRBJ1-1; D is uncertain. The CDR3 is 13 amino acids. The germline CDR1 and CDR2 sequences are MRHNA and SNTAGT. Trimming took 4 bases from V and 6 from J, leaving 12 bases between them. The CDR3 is CASSGNSGAEAFF. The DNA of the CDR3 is TGTGCCAGCAGTGGAAATAGCGGGGCTGAAGCTTTCTTT.

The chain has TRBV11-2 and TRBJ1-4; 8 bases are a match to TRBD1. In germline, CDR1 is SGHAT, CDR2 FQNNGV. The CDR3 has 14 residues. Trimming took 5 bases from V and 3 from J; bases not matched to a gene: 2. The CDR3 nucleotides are TGTGCCAGCAGCCCGACAGGGGCTAATGAAAAACTGTTTTTT. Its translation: CASSPTGANEKLFF.

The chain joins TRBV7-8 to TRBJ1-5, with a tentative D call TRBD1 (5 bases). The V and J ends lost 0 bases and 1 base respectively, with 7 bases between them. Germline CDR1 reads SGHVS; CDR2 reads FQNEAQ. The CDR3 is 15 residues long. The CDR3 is CASSLAGRSNQPQHF. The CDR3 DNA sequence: TGTGCCAGCAGCTTAGCGGGGCGGAGCAATCAGCCCCAGCATTTT. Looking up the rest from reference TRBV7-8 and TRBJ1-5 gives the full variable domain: GAGVSQSPRYKVAKRGQDVALRCDPISGHVSLFWYQQALGQGPEFLTYFQNEAQLDKSGLPSDRFFAERPEGSVSTLKIQRTQQEDSAVYLCASSLAGRSNQPQHFGDGTRLSIL.

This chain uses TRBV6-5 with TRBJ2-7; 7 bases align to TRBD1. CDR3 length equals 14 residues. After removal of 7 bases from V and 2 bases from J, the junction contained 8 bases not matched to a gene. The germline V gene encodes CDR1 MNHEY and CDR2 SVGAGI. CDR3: CASIPQGRPYEQYF. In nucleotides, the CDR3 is TGTGCCAGCATTCCACAGGGGAGACCCTACGAGCAGTACTTC.

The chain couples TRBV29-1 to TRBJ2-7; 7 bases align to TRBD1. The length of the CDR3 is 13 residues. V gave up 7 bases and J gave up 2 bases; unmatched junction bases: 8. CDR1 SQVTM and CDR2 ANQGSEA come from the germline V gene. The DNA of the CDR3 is TGCAGCGCTATCCGGGACAGAACCTACGAGCAGTACTTC. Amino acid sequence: CSAIRDRTYEQYF.

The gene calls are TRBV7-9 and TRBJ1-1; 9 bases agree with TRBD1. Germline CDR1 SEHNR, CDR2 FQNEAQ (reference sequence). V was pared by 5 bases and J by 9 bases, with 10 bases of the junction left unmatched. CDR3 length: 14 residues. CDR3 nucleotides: TGTGCCAGCAGCCTGGGACAGGGCCCCTTCCAAGCTTTCTTT. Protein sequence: CASSLGQGPFQAFF.

The CDR3 coding sequence is TGTGCCAGCAGTTTAAGACAGGAAAACTATGGCTACACCTTC. It specifies CASSLRQENYGYTF. V and J are TRBV27 and TRBJ1-2; possible D gene TRBD1, 6 bases. CDR3 length: 14 amino acids. Trimming took 2 bases from V and 2 from J, leaving 9 bases between them. Per the germline V gene, CDR1 is MNHEY and CDR2 is SMNVEV (reference sequence).

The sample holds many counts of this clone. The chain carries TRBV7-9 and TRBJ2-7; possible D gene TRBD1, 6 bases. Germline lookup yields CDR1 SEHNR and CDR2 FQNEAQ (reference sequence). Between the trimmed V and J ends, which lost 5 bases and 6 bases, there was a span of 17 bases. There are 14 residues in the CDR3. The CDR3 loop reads CASSPRGQFTEQYF. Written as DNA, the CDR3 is TGTGCCAGCAGCCCGAGAGGACAGTTTACCGAGCAGTACTTC.

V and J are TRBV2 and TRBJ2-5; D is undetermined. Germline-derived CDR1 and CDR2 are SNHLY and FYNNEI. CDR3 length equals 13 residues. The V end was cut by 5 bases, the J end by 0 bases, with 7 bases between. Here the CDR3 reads CASSQKYQETQYF. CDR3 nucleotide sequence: TGTGCCAGCAGTCAGAAGTACCAAGAGACCCAGTACTTC.

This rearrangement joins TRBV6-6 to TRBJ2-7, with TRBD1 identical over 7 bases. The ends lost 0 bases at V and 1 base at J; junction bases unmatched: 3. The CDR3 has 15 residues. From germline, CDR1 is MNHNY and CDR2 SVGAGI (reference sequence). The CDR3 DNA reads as TGTGCCAGCAGTTACTCCCGGGACAGTTCCTACGAGCAGTACTTC. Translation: CASSYSRDSSYEQYF.

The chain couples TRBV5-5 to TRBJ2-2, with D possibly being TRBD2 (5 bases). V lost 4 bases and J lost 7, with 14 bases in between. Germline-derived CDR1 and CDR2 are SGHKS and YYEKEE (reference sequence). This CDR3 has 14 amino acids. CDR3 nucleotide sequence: TGTGCCAGCAGCACGAGGGCAGATAACGGGGAGCTGTTTTTT. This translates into CASSTRADNGELFF. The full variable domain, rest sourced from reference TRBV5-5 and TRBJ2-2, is DAGVTQSPTHLIKTRGQQVTLRCSPISGHKSVSWYQQVLGQGPQFIFQYYEKEERGRGNFPDRFSARQFPNYSSELNVNALLLGDSALYLCASSTRADNGELFFGEGSRLTVL.

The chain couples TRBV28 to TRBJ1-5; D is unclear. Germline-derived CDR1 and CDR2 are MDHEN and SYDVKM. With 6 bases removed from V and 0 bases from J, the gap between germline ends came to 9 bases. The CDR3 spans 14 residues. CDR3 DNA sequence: TGTGCCAGCAGCCACCCTAATAGCAATCAGCCCCAGCATTTT. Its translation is CASSHPNSNQPQHF.

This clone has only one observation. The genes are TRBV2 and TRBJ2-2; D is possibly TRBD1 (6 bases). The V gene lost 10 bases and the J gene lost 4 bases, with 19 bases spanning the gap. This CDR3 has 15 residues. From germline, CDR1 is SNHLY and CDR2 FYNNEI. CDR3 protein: CATALQGRGTGELFF. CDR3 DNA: TGTGCCACCGCCCTACAGGGACGTGGCACCGGGGAGCTGTTTTTT.

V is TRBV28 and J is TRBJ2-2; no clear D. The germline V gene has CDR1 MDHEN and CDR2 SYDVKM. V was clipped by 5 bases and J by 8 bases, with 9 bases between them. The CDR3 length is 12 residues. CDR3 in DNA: TGTGCCAGCAGTCGACATACTGGGGAGCTGTTTTTT. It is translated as CASSRHTGELFF.

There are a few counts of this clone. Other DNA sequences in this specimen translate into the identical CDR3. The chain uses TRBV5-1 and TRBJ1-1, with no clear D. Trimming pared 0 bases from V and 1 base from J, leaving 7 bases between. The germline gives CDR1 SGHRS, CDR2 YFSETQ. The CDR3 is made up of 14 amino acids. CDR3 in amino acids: CASSLAGRNTEAFF. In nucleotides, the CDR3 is TGCGCCAGCAGCTTGGCCGGGAGGAACACTGAAGCTTTCTTT.

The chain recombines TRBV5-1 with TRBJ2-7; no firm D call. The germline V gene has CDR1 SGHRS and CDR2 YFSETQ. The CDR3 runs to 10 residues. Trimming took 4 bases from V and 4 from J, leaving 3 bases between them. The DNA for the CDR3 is TGCGCCAGCAGCCTGTACGAGCAGTACTTC. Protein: CASSLYEQYF.

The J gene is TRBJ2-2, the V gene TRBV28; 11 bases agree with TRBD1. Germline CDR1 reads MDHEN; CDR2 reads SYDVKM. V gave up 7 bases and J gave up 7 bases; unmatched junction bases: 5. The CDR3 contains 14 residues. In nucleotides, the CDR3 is TGTGCCAGCATTTCGGGACAGGGGGGCGGGGAGCTGTTTTTT. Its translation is CASISGQGGGELFF.

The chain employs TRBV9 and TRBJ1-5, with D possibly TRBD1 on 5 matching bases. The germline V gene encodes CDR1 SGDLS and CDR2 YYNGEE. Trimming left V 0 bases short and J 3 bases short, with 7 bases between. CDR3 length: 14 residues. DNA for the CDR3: TGTGCCAGCAGCGTAGGACAGTCCAATCAGCCCCAGCATTTT. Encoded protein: CASSVGQSNQPQHF.

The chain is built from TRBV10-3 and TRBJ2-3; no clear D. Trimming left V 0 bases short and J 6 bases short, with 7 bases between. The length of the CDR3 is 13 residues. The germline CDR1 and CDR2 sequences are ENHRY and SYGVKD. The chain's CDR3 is CAISESRDDTQYF. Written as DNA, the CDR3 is TGTGCCATCAGTGAGTCGAGAGATGATACGCAGTATTTT.

In DNA, the CDR3 is TGTGCCAGCAGGCAAGACAGGATCGGAGGAAACACCATATATTTT. This sequence encodes CASRQDRIGGNTIYF. The rearrangement uses TRBV11-2 and TRBJ1-3, with D possibly TRBD1 on 6 matching bases. The CDR3 spans 15 residues. V was pared by 6 bases and J by 4 bases, with 16 bases between. CDR1 and CDR2 (germline): SGHAT, FQNNGV.

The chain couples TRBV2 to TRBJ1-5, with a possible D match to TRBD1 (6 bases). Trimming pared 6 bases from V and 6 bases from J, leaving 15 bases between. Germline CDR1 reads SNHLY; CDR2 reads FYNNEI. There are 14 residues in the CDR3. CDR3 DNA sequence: TGTGCCAGCAGACAGGGACCATTTGGTCAGCCCCAGCATTTT. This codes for CASRQGPFGQPQHF.

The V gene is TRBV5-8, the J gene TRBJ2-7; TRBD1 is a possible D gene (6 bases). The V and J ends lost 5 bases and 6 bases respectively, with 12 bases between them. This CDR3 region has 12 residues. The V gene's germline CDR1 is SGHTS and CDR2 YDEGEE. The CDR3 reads CASRFQGFEQYF. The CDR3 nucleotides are TGTGCCAGCAGATTCCAGGGGTTCGAGCAGTACTTC.

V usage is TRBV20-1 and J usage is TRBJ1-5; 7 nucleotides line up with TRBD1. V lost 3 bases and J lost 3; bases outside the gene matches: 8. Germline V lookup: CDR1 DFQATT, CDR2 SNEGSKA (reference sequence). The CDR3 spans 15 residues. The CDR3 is CSASNAGGDNQPQHF. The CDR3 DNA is TGCAGTGCTAGTAATGCAGGGGGTGACAATCAGCCCCAGCATTTT.

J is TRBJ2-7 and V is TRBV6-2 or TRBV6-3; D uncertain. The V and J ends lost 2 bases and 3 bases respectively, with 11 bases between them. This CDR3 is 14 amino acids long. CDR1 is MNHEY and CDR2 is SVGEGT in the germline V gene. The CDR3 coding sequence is TGTGCCAGCAGTTACGGCCTAGTAGGCTACGAGCAGTACTTC. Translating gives CASSYGLVGYEQYF.

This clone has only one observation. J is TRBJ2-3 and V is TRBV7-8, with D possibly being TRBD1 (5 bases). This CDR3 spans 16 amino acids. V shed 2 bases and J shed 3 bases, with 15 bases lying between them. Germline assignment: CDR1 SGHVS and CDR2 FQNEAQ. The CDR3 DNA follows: TGTGCCAGCAGCTTACAGGGTAGCTCTATTACAGATACGCAGTATTTT. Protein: CASSLQGSSITDTQYF.

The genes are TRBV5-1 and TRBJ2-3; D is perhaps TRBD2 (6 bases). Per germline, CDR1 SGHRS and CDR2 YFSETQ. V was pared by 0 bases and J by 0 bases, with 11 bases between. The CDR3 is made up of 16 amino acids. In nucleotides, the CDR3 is TGCGCCAGCAGCTTGGAACGGGGAGGCAGCACAGATACGCAGTATTTT. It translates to CASSLERGGSTDTQYF. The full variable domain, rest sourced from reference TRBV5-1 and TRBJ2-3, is KAGVTQTPRYLIKTRGQQVTLSCSPISGHRSVSWYQQTPGQGLQFLFEYFSETQRNKGNFPGRFSGRQFSNSRSEMNVSTLELGDSALYLCASSLERGGSTDTQYFGPGTRLTVL.

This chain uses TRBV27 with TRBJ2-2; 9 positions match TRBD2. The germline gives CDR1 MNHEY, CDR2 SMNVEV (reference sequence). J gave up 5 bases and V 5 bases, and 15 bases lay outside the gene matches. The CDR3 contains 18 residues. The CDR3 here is CASSPLTSGPFGTGELFF. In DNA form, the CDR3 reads TGTGCCAGCAGTCCGCTAACTAGCGGGCCCTTCGGGACCGGGGAGCTGTTTTTT.

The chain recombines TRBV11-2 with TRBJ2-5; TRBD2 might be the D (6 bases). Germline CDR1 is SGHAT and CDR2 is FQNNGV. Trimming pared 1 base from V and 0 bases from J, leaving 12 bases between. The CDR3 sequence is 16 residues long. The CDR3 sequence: CASSLGGGTYQETQYF. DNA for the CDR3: TGTGCCAGCAGCTTAGGCGGCGGGACGTACCAAGAGACCCAGTACTTC. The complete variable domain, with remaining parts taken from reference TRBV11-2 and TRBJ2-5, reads EAGVAQSPRYKIIEKRQSVAFWCNPISGHATLYWYQQILGQGPKLLIQFQNNGVVDDSQLPKDRFSAERLKGVDSTLKIQPAKLEDSAVYLCASSLGGGTYQETQYFGPGTRLLVL.

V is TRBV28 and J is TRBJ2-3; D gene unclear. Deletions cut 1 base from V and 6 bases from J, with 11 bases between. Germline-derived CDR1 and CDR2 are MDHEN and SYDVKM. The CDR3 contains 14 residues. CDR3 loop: CASSLLVLFDTQYF. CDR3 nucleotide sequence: TGTGCCAGCAGTTTATTAGTGTTATTTGATACGCAGTATTTT.

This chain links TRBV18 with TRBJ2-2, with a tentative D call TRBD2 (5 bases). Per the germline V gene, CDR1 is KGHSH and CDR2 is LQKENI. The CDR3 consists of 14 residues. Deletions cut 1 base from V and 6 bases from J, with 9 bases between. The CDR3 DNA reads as TGTGCCAGCTCACCACGGGAGCGCGCCGGGGAGCTGTTTTTT. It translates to CASSPRERAGELFF.